The 14 T cell receptor beta chains in this list originate from one sample, sequenced in a study of control samples from healthy donors and cancer patients. Profiled with immunoSEQ multiplex PCR; TCRdb holds only in-frame clones, not every one. The data contain some 150,000 clones, around 94% of them singletons. What was sequenced was PBMCs. These receptors originate from a man aged 55-75 years with colorectal cancer.

The CDR3 loop is CASRQDRGPNTEAFF. Here the CDR3 DNA reads TGTGCCAGCAGACAGGACAGGGGGCCGAACACTGAAGCTTTCTTT. V gene TRBV5-4 combines with J gene TRBJ1-1, with 11 bases aligning to TRBD1. Unmatched junction bases numbered 4, after V lost 5 bases and J lost 1 base. This CDR3 region has 15 residues. In germline, CDR1 is SGHNT, CDR2 YYREEE (reference sequence).

The chain employs TRBV29-1 and TRBJ1-2, with no clear D. Deletions cut 4 bases from V and 4 bases from J, with 7 bases between. Germline loops: CDR1 SQVTM, CDR2 ANQGSEA. The CDR3 consists of 11 residues. Here the CDR3 reads CSVAIIYGYTF. For the CDR3, the DNA is TGCAGCGTTGCTATCATCTATGGCTACACCTTC.

This rearrangement joins TRBV5-1 to TRBJ1-3, with D possibly being TRBD1 (6 bases). The CDR3 extends over 15 amino acids. The ends were cut back, 3 bases at V and 4 bases at J, with 14 bases in the middle. Germline V gene lookup returns CDR1 SGHRS and CDR2 YFSETQ. The chain's CDR3 is CASSSGGALGNTIYF. Here the CDR3 DNA reads TGCGCCAGCAGCTCCGGGGGCGCACTGGGAAACACCATATATTTT.

The chain joins TRBV19 to TRBJ2-2, with 7 bases matching TRBD2. The germline V gene has CDR1 LNHDA and CDR2 SQIVND (reference sequence). This CDR3 is built from 15 residues. Germline trimming cut 5 bases from V and 3 bases from J; bases unmatched to any gene: 6. The CDR3 spells CASSRGGFDTGELFF. The DNA of the CDR3 is TGTGCCAGTAGTCGGGGAGGGTTTGACACCGGGGAGCTGTTTTTT.

This chain connects TRBV6-4 to TRBJ1-5; no reliable D call. Trimming shortened V by 2 bases and J by 10 bases, and 9 bases separated the two germline ends. The CDR3 runs to 12 residues. Germline loops: CDR1 MRHNA, CDR2 SNTAGT. CDR3 nucleotides: TGTGCCAGCAGTGACGGGTTAGGACCCCAGCATTTT. Protein product: CASSDGLGPQHF.

The gene calls are TRBV5-1 and TRBJ2-2; 9 bases map to TRBD1. V lost 4 bases to trimming and J lost 2 bases; unmatched junction nucleotides: 3. From germline, CDR1 is SGHRS and CDR2 YFSETQ. The CDR3 consists of 15 residues. As DNA, the CDR3 is TGCGCCAGCAGCACGGGACAGGGCAACACCGGGGAGCTGTTTTTT. It encodes CASSTGQGNTGELFF. Based on the CDR3 plus reference TRBV5-1 and TRBJ2-2, the full variable domain is KAGVTQTPRYLIKTRGQQVTLSCSPISGHRSVSWYQQTPGQGLQFLFEYFSETQRNKGNFPGRFSGRQFSNSRSEMNVSTLELGDSALYLCASSTGQGNTGELFFGEGSRLTVL.

In DNA form, the CDR3 reads TGTGCCAGCAGCGTTCAGGGGGTAAAGAATTCACCCCTCCACTTT. This translates into CASSVQGVKNSPLHF. The genes are TRBV11-2 and TRBJ1-6; 7 bases align to TRBD1. V lost 5 bases, J lost 7 bases, and 8 bases stayed unmatched. The CDR3 loop spans 15 amino acids. In germline, CDR1 is SGHAT, CDR2 FQNNGV.

The chain uses TRBV6-5 and TRBJ2-1; D is perhaps TRBD1 (5 bases). There are 14 residues in the CDR3. V was clipped by 4 bases and J by 2 bases, with 9 bases between them. Germline lookup yields CDR1 MNHEY and CDR2 SVGAGI. The CDR3 nucleotides read TGTGCCAGCAGTTCCCGCAGGGCCTACAATGAGCAGTTCTTC. It is translated as CASSSRRAYNEQFF.

This clone appeared once. The genes are TRBV14 and TRBJ1-1, with a weak D call TRBD1 (5 bases). V was trimmed by 2 bases and J by 10 bases, leaving 14 bases between them. The length of the CDR3 is 13 residues. Germline assignment: CDR1 SGHDN and CDR2 FVKESK. The CDR3 DNA reads as TGTGCCAGCAGCCAAAACAGGCCCCAAGGAGCTTTCTTT. Amino acid sequence: CASSQNRPQGAFF.

The J gene is TRBJ1-2, the V gene TRBV19, with D tentatively TRBD1 (5 bases). V shed 5 bases and J shed 9 bases, with 10 bases lying between them. From germline, CDR1 is LNHDA and CDR2 SQIVND (reference sequence). This CDR3 has 11 residues. The CDR3 DNA is TGTGCCAGTAGTTCCGGGACCAGCTACACCTTC. Encoded protein: CASSSGTSYTF.

The V and J genes are TRBV6-1 and TRBJ1-2, with 7 nucleotides matching TRBD1. CDR1 is MNHNS, CDR2 SASEGT, per germline. Germline trimming cut 0 bases from V and 3 bases from J; bases unmatched to any gene: 4. This CDR3 comprises 15 residues. The CDR3 loop reads CASSEAGQGDYGYTF. CDR3 nucleotide sequence: TGTGCCAGCAGTGAAGCAGGCCAGGGGGACTATGGCTACACCTTC.

This sequence joins TRBV1 and TRBJ2-5; TRBD2 is the table's D call and was not checked against the DNA. TRBV1 is noted as a pseudogene. This CDR3 has 16 residues. CDR3: CTSSQGPSGGEETQYF. For the CDR3, the DNA is TGCACCAGCAGCCAAGGCCCTAGCGGGGGGGAAGAGACCCAGTACTTC.

This clone was found once. The V call is TRBV9, the J call TRBJ2-2; D is perhaps TRBD1 (6 bases). The CDR3 is made up of 15 amino acids. The germline gives CDR1 SGDLS, CDR2 YYNGEE. The V end was cut by 4 bases, the J end by 0 bases, with 10 bases between. DNA for the CDR3: TGTGCCAGCAGCAAGACAGGAGCGAACACCGGGGAGCTGTTTTTT. Protein: CASSKTGANTGELFF.

V is TRBV4-1 and J is TRBJ2-1, with 9 bases aligning to TRBD2. Germline lookup yields CDR1 MGHRA and CDR2 YSYEKL. The CDR3 covers 17 residues. With 1 base clipped from V and 6 bases from J, the junction kept 10 bases outside the gene matches. The CDR3 DNA is TGCGCCAGCAGCCAAGTAAGCTTGTCTAGCGGGGTCAATGAGCAGTTCTTC. Translating gives CASSQVSLSSGVNEQFF.